Many counts were recorded for the clone carrying this T cell receptor (beta chain). What it binds is unknown. These data come from a study of blood T cells in healthy people across ages. The study, taken as a whole, reports: Donor CMV status was unknown, possibly confounding expanded clonotype changes. Older age went with lower TCR beta diversity per million T cells, in a roughly linear way.

The V gene end was trimmed by 6 bases and the J gene end by 5 bases; junction bases not matched to a gene: 11. Per the germline V gene, CDR1 is MNHNY and CDR2 is SVGAGI (reference sequence). The CDR3 runs 16 residues. Total RNA was extracted at no less than 6 micrograms per sample. A J-beta primer mix and a sample-barcoded 5' primer were used in a second PCR of roughly 7 to 12 cycles. Through a template-switch adaptor with 12 random nucleotides, each cDNA molecule received a tag. TCRdb re-called the 5' RACE reads with MiXCR, one entry per CDR3 protein. The repertoire includes around 500,000 distinct CDR3 sequences, roughly 48% of them detected once, and around 23% sits in the top ten.

The rearrangement joins TRBV6-6 to TRBJ2-3; TRBD1 aligns across 10 bases. The specimen was blood. This clonotype was obtained from a man at least 80 years old in good health. The CDR3 DNA reads as TGTGCCAGCAGCCGCCGGGACAGGGGTGGAGGAGATACGCAGTATTTT. Residues: CASSRRDRGGGDTQYF.